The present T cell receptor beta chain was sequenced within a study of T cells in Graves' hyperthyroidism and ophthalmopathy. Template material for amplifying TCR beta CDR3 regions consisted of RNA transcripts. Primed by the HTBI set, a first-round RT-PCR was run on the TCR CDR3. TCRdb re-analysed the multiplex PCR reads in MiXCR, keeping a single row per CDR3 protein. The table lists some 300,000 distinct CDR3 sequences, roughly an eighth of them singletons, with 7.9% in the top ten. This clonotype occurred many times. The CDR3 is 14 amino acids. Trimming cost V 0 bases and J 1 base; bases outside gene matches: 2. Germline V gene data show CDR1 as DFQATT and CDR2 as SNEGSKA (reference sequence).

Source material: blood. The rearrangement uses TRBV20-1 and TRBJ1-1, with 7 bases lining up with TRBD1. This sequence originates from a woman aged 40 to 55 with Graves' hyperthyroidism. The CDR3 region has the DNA TGCAGTGCTAGAGAGGGACAGACGAACACTGAAGCTTTCTTT. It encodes CSAREGQTNTEAFF.